This TCR beta chain was identified during a study of blood T cell repertoires in COVID-19. Across the study: PBMCs, B-cell-depleted T cells, or T cells were the source of the cDNA or gDNA that made up the material.

Per the original methods: By means of reference gene primer amplification, nucleated cell counts were estimated. The method was immunoSEQ multiplex PCR; TCRdb's version includes in-frame clones alone and lacks a portion of them. V and J calls and clone size are as listed in that table; D and trimming were resolved from the DNA. The data contain 250,000 to 300,000 clones, roughly 85% of them singletons. This CDR3 has 13 residues. Trimming shortened V by 6 bases and J by 4 bases, and 13 bases separated the two germline ends. This clone came up once. The material sequenced was peripheral blood. The rearrangement joins TRBV12-3 or TRBV12-4 to TRBJ2-7; D is possibly TRBD2 (5 bases). The TCR originated in a man aged 50-60 years with active or convalescent COVID-19. The CDR3 here is CASSGLRDYEQYF. The CDR3 DNA is TGTGCCAGCAGCGGACTCCGGGATTACGAGCAGTACTTC.